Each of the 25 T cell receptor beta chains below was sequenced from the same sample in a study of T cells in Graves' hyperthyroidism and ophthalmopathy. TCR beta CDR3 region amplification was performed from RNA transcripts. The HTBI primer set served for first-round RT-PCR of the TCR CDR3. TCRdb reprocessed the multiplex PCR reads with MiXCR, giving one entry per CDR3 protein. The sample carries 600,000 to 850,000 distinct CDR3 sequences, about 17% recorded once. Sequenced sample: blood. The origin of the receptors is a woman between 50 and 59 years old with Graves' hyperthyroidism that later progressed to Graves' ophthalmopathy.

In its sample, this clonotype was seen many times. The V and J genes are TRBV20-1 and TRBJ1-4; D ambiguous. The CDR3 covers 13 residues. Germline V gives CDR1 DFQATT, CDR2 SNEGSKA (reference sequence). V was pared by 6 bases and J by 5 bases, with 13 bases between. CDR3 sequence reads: CSAEMDGNEKLFF. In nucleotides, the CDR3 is TGCAGTGCGGAGATGGACGGGAATGAAAAACTGTTTTTT.

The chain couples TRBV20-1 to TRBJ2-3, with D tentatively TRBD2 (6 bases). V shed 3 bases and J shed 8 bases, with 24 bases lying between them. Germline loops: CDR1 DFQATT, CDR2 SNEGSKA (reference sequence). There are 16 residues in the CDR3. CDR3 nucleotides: TGCAGTGCTAGCCACAAGCCGGGAGTGGAGCAGGTTACGCAGTATTTT. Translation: CSASHKPGVEQVTQYF.

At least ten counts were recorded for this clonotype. The CDR3 region is CASSQEGEMNTEAFF. In DNA form, the CDR3 reads TGTGCCAGCAGCCAAGAGGGGGAGATGAACACTGAAGCTTTCTTT. V gene TRBV3-1 combines with J gene TRBJ1-1, with TRBD1 as a possible D gene (5 bases). CDR3 length: 15 amino acids. Deletions cut 0 bases from V and 0 bases from J, with 8 bases between. In germline, CDR1 is LGHDT, CDR2 YNNKEL (reference sequence).

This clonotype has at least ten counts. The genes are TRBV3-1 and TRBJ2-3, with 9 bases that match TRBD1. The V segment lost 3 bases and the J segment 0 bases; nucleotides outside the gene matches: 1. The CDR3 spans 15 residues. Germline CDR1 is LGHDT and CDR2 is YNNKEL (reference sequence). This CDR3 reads CASSHGQGSTDTQYF. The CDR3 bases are TGTGCCAGCAGCCACGGACAGGGGAGCACAGATACGCAGTATTTT.

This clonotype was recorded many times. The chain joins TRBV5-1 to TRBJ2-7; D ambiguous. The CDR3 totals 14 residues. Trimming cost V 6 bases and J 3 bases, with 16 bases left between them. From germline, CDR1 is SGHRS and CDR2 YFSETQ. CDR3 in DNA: TGCGCCAGCAAATCAAGAGTTGACTTCTACGAGCAGTACTTC. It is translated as CASKSRVDFYEQYF.

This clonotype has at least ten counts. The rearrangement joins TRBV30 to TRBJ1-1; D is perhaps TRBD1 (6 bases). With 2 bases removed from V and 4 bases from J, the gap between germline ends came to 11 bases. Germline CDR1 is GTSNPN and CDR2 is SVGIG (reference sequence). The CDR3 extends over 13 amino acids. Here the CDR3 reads CAWSTDRGTEAFF. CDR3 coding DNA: TGTGCCTGGAGTACGGACAGAGGCACTGAAGCTTTCTTT.

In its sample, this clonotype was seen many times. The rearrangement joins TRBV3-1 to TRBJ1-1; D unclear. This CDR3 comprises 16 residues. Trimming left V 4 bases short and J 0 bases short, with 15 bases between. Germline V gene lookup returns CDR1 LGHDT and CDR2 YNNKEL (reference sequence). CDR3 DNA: TGTGCCAGCAGCCGCGGACGGTTAGACTTGAACACTGAAGCTTTCTTT. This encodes CASSRGRLDLNTEAFF.

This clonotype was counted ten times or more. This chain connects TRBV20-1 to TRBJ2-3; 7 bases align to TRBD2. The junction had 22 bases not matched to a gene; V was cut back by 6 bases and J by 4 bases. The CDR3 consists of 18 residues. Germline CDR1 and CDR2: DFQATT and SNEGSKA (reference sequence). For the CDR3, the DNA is TGCAGTGCCCCACGGCGCAACAGGTGGGGGGGTTCCCCAGATACGCAGTATTTT. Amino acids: CSAPRRNRWGGSPDTQYF.

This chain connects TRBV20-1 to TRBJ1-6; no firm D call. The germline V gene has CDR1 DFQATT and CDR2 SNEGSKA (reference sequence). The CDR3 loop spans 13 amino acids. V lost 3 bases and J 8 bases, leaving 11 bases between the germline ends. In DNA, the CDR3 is TGCAGTGCTAGGGCAGGTTGGGATTCACCCCTCCACTTT. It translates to CSARAGWDSPLHF.

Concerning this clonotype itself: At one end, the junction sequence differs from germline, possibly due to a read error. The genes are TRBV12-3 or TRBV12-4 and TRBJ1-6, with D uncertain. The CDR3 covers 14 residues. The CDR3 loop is CASSFTEENSPFHF. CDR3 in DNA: TGTGCCAGCAGTTTCACCGAGGAGAATTCACCCTTCCACTTT.

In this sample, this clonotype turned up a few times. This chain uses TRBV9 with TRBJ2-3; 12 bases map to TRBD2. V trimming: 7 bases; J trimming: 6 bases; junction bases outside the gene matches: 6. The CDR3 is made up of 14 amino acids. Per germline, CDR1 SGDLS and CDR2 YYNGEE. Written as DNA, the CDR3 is TGTGCCAGCGGGGGACTAGCGGGCGGGGATACGCAGTATTTT. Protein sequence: CASGGLAGGDTQYF.

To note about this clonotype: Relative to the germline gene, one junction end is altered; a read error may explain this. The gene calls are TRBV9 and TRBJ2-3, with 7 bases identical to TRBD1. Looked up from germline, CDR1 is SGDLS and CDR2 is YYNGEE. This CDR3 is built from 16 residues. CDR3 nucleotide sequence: TGTGCCGGCAGCGTAGCAGGTAGGGGGCTGGCCGATACGCAGTATTTT. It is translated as CAGSVAGRGLADTQYF.

The CDR3 region has the DNA TGTGCCAGTAGTATAGTAGTGGGGGGGCAAGAGACCCAGTACTTC. The encoded protein is CASSIVVGGQETQYF. This chain links TRBV19 with TRBJ2-5; 7 bases match TRBD2. Germline V gene data show CDR1 as LNHDA and CDR2 as SQIVND (reference sequence). The CDR3 loop spans 15 amino acids. Germline trimming cut 1 base from V and 2 bases from J; bases unmatched to any gene: 4.

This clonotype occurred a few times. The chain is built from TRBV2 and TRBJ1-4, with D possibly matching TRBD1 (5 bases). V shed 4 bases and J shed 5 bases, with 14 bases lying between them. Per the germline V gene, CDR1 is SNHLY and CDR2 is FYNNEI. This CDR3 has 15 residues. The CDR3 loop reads CASSVPGIGNEKLFF. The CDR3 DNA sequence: TGTGCCAGCAGTGTTCCAGGGATTGGAAATGAAAAACTGTTTTTT.

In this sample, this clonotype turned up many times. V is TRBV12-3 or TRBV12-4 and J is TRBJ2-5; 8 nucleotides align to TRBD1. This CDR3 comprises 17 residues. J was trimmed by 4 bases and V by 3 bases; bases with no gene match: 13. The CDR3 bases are TGTGCCAGCAGTTTTTTGGGGTCGACAGGGGATGCAGAGACCCAGTACTTC. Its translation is CASSFLGSTGDAETQYF.

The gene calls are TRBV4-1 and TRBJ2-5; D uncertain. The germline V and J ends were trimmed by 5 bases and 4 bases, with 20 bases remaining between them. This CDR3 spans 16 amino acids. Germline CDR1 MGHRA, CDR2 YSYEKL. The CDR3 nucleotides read TGCGCCAGCAGCGAATACGAGCCGGGCGTAGGAGAGACCCAGTACTTC. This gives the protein CASSEYEPGVGETQYF.

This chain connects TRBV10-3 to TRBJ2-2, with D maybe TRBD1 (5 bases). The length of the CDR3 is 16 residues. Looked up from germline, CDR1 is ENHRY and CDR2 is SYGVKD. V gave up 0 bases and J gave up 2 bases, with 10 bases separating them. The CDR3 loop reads CAISESARANTGELFF. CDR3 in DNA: TGTGCCATCAGTGAGTCAGCCAGGGCCAACACCGGGGAGCTGTTTTTT.

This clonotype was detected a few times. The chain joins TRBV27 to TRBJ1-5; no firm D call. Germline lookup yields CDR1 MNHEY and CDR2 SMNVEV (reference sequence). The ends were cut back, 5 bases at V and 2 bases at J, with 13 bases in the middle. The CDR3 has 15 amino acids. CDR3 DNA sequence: TGTGCCAGCAGTGCCAACAGCCCCGGCAATCAGCCCCAGCATTTT. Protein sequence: CASSANSPGNQPQHF.

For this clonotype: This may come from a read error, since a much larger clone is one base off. CDR3: CASSEVPGRYGYTF. The CDR3 DNA sequence: TGTGCCAGCAGTGAAGTTCCAGGTAGATATGGCTACACCTTC. V gene TRBV6-1 combines with J gene TRBJ1-2; D remains unclear. V lost 1 base and J 5 bases, leaving 11 bases between the germline ends. CDR3 length: 14 amino acids. Germline V CDR1 and CDR2: MNHNS, SASEGT.

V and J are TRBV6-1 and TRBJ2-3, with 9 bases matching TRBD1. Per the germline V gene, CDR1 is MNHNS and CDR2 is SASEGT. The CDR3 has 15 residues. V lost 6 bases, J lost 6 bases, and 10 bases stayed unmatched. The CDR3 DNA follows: TGTGCCAGCAGCGACCGGGACAGGGCGTACGATACGCAGTATTTT. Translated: CASSDRDRAYDTQYF.

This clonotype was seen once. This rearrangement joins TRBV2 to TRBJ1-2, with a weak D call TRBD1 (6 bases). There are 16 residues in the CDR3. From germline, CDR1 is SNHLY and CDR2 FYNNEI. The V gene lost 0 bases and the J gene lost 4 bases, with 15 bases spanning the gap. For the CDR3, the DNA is TGTGCCAGCAGTGAAGCGCTCGGGGGCTTCCTCTATGGCTACACCTTC. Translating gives CASSEALGGFLYGYTF.

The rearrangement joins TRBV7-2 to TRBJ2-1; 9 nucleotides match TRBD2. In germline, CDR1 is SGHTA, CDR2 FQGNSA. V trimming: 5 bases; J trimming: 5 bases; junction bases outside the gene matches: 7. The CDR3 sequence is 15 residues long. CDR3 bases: TGTGCCAGCAGCCGCCAGGGACTAGCAAACAATGAGCAGTTCTTC. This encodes CASSRQGLANNEQFF.

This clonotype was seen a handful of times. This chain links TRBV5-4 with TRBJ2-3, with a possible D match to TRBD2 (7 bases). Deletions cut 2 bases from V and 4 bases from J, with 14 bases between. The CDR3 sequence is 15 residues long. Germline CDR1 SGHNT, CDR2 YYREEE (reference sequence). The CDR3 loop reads CASSFLGGQSDTQYF. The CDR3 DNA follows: TGTGCCAGCAGCTTCCTCGGGGGGCAGTCAGATACGCAGTATTTT.

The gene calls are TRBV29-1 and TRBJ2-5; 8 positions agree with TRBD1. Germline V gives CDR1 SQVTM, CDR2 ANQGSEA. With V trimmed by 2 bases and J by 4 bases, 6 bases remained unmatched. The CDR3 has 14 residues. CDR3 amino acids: CSVEWTGSRETQYF. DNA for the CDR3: TGCAGCGTTGAATGGACAGGGAGTCGAGAGACCCAGTACTTC.

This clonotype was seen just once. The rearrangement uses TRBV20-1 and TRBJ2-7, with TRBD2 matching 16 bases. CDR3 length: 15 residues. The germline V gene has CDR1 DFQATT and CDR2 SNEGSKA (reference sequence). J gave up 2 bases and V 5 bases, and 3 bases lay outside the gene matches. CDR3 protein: CSAGTSGGAAYEQYF. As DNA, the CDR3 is TGCAGTGCTGGGACTAGCGGGGGGGCCGCCTACGAGCAGTACTTC.